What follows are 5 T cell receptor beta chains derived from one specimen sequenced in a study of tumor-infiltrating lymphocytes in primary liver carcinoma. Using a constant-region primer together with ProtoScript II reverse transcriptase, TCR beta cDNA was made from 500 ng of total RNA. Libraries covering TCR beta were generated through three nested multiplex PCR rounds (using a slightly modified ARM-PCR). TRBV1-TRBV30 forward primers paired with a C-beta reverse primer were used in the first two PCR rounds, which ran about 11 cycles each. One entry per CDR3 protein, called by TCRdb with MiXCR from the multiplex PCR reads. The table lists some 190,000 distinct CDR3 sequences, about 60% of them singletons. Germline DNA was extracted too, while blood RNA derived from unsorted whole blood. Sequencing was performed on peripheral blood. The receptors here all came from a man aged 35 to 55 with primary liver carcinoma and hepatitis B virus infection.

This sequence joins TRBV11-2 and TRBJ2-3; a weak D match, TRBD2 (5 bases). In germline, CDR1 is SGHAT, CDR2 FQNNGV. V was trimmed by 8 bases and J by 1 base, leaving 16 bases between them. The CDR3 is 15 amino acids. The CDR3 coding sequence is TGTGCCAGCGACTCGGGCATCGGGGGCACAGATACGCAGTATTTT. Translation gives CASDSGIGGTDTQYF.

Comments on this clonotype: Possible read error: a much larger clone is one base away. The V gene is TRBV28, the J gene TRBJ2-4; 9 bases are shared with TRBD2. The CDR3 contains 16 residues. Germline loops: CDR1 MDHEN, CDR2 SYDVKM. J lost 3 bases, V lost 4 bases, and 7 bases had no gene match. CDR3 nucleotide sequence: TGTGCCAGCAGTTCCCCCGTGACTAGCGGCAAAAACATTCAGTACTTC. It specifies CASSSPVTSGKNIQYF. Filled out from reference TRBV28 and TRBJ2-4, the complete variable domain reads DVKVTQSSRYLVKRTGEKVFLECVQDMDHENMFWYRQDPGLGLRLIYFSYDVKMKEKGDIPEGYSVSREKKERFSLILESASTNQTSMYLCASSSPVTSGKNIQYFGAGTRLSVL.

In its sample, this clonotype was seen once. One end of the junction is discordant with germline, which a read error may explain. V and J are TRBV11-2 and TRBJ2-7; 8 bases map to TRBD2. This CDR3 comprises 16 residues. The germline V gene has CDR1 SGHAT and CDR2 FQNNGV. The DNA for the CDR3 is TGTACCAGCAGCTTAGCACCCAGCGGGAGCTCCTACGAGCAGTACTTT. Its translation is CTSSLAPSGSSYEQYF.

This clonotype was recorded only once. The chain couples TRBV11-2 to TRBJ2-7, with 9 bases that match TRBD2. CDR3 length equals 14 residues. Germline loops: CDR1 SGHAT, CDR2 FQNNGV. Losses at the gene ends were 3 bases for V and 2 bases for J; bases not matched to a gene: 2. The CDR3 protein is CASSLASGAYEQYF. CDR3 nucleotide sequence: TGTGCCAGCAGCTTGGCTAGCGGGGCCTACGAGCAGTACTTC.

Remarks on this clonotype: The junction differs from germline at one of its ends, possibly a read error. CDR3 in amino acids: CSVEFLARNEHFF. CDR3 sequence (DNA): TGCAGCGTTGAGTTCCTAGCGAGAAATGAGCATTTCTTC. The rearrangement joins TRBV29-1 to TRBJ2-1; tentative D call: TRBD2 (6 bases). CDR1 is SQVTM, CDR2 ANQGSEA, per germline. The CDR3 sequence is 13 residues long.